This T cell receptor (beta chain) originates from a study of Graves' ophthalmopathy and Graves' hyperthyroidism (dated by TCRdb to between 2017 and 2018). Some background on the complete study: Peripheral blood was collected before any treatment was given, at the time of initial diagnosis. The approximately 100 discovery patients were randomly split 7:3 into training and test sets. For independent validation, a separate cohort was made up of 18 hyperthyroidism patients plus 17 patients who later progressed from hyperthyroidism to ophthalmopathy. To tell Graves' ophthalmopathy apart from Graves' hyperthyroidism, and to predict which patients would progress to ophthalmopathy, the study relied on TCR beta repertoire signatures. Following sampling, methimazole starting at 30 mg daily was administered to hyperthyroidism patients, and high-dose intravenous methylprednisolone was administered to ophthalmopathy patients. In total, 135 blood samples were TCR-sequenced: around 42 ophthalmopathy, some 75 hyperthyroidism and some 17 hyperthyroidism-to-ophthalmopathy patients. To explore V-J signatures that separate ophthalmopathy from hyperthyroidism, a discovery set of about 96 patients was enrolled, consisting of 40 to 45 with ophthalmopathy and about 60 with stable hyperthyroidism. In over 5 hyperthyroidism patients, the T-cell repertoire of thyroid tissue was compared with the T-cell repertoire of blood.

Stable hyperthyroidism was defined as no progression to ophthalmopathy within 18 months of follow-up. The hyperthyroidism patients were 18 to 65 years old and newly diagnosed, with a disease duration of less than 2 months. Patients with other autoimmune diseases, uncontrolled infections, pregnancy or lactation were excluded. Clinical symptoms, serum thyroxine, TRAb, thyroid ultrasound and orbital computed tomography formed the basis of the diagnosis. Ficoll-Paque density gradient centrifugation was used to isolate PBMCs from 10 ml of fresh peripheral blood. Trizol reagent was used to extract the total RNA, and its quality was then checked on an Agilent 2100 Bioanalyzer. TCR beta CDR3 regions were amplified from RNA transcripts for repertoire sequencing. HTBI primers and the Qiagen OneStep RT-PCR kit were used in a first-round RT-PCR, which was followed by a second-round multiplex PCR, size selection and purification. Libraries were sequenced paired-end with 100 bp reads on an Illumina HiSeq2000. On the authors' methods: SOAPnuke was used for read processing, and reads with adapters, uncalled bases, a mean Phred below 15, or no exact constant-primer or identifier match were discarded. COPE v1.2.5 was used to merge high-quality paired reads. Unique nucleotide sequences were defined as clonotypes and aligned to IMGT TRB V, D and J references using MiTCR v1.1. The analysis was limited to V-J combinations with a frequency above 0.0001, which together covered about 99% of repertoires. For each V-J combination, a TCR clonal expansion and chaos score was defined as F50 clonal expansion divided by the chaos observed in the TCRdist matrix. Features were reduced by Welch's t-statistics and random forest to around 14 V-J combinations, which fed a naive Bayes classifier. The similarity between thyroid and blood repertoires was quantified using the Morisita-Horn index. TCRdb took the public reads, trimmed them with fastp at Q25, ran MiXCR for clone calling and kept in-frame beta chains. Every CDR3 protein is listed once, alongside the most common genes and DNA of its rows. TCRdb, rather than the study authors, made the V and J calls. In all, the sample holds hundreds of thousands of distinct CDR3 sequences, and approximately 21% of those were seen once. The top ten clones comprise about 6.6% of the sample.

V loses 0 bases of germline sequence and J loses 6 bases, and the interval between the two ends is 9 bases. The CDR3 has 13 amino acids, counting the end cysteine and phenylalanine. Left in the record is the CDR3 DNA by itself, 39 bases read in frame from the first base. The CDR1 and CDR2 encoded by the germline V gene are SGHAT and FQNNGV. In this sample, this clonotype turned up many times. Its antigen remains undetermined. No much larger clonotype is one base removed from it; base qualities were not supplied. Paper-wide results and their limitations: In cross-validation, the 13-signature model distinguished ophthalmopathy from stable hyperthyroidism with approximately 85% sensitivity and about 84% specificity, and in the test set the corresponding values were roughly 80% and 75%. Most of the expanded thyroid clonotypes with a frequency above 0.001 were also detected in blood, and it was suggested that the thyroid immune response may be reflected by blood repertoires. No statistical method was used to predetermine the sample size, and group allocation was not hidden from the investigators. In validation, the model predicted ophthalmopathy progression with about 71% sensitivity and roughly 78% specificity; about a dozen predicted patients were CT-confirmed with GO in a median of about 7.1 months.

The rearranged segments are TRBV11-2 and TRBJ2-7; no confident D gene assignment can be made. The sample comprised peripheral blood. This clonotype was obtained from a woman younger than 30 with stable Graves' hyperthyroidism. Some clones in this sample may be carry-over from other donors' samples. Donor details come from another sample of the same person, matched by shared clones. The CDR3 reads CASSLEITGEQYF. DNA sequence: TGTGCCAGCAGCTTAGAAATCACGGGCGAGCAGTACTTC.